The text below deals with one TCR beta chain. The antigen is undetermined. What was sequenced were expressed TCRB transcripts, since all of the isolated RNA had been reverse transcribed. Naive, central memory and regulatory T cell samples averaged about 3.57 million reads. Produced via immunoSEQ multiplex PCR; TCRdb's table is partial and in-frame only. The table has hundreds of thousands of clones, around 13% seen once; the top ten hold approximately 0.015%. Deletions cut 3 bases from V and 0 bases from J, with 7 bases between. CDR3 length: 14 amino acids. Germline CDR1 MGHDK, CDR2 SYGVNS. This entry belongs to a study of beta chain features in type 1 diabetes. There was one heparinised blood draw per donor, averaging roughly 0.12 L. Whole-study findings and limits: All four CD4+ subsets from Type 1 diabetes patients carried moderately but significantly shorter TCRB CDR3s. A greater similarity of naive, central memory and Treg TCRB repertoires was seen among patients than among healthy donors.

The sample consisted of naive CD4+ T cells from blood. This TCR was recovered from a man between 18 and 35 years old in good health. The rearrangement links TRBV25-1 to TRBJ2-3; no reliable D call. The CDR3 sequence is CASSEAVSTDTQYF. The CDR3, as DNA: TGTGCCAGCAGTGAGGCGGTAAGCACAGATACGCAGTATTTT.